Presented here are 21 T cell receptor beta chains from one specimen sequenced in a study of T-cell memory formation after mild COVID-19. TCRdb reprocessed the 5' RACE reads via MiXCR and lists one record per CDR3 protein. The sample has 350,000 to 450,000 distinct CDR3 sequences, 20% seen once. Sequencing was done on a sample of PBMCs or a T cell subset sorted from them (not recorded which). These receptors originate from an adult woman who had mild COVID-19 (a few samples of this study predate the infection). Cell type and time point are not known.

At least ten counts were recorded for this clonotype. The V call is TRBV11-2, the J call TRBJ2-5; D uncertain. V was cut by 1 base and J by 5 bases, with 8 bases left in between. CDR1 is SGHAT and CDR2 is FQNNGV in the germline V gene. This CDR3 comprises 13 residues. This CDR3 reads CASSLVSVETQYF. CDR3 in DNA: TGTGCCAGCAGCTTAGTGTCTGTGGAGACCCAGTACTTC. Looking up the rest from reference TRBV11-2 and TRBJ2-5 gives the full variable domain: EAGVAQSPRYKIIEKRQSVAFWCNPISGHATLYWYQQILGQGPKLLIQFQNNGVVDDSQLPKDRFSAERLKGVDSTLKIQPAKLEDSAVYLCASSLVSVETQYFGPGTRLLVL.

This clonotype was seen a few times. The V and J genes are TRBV12-3 or TRBV12-4 and TRBJ1-2, with TRBD1 identical over 7 bases. There are 14 residues in the CDR3. The V gene end was trimmed by 5 bases and the J gene end by 4 bases; junction bases not matched to a gene: 7. This CDR3 is CASSRLGQSYGYTF. CDR3 sequence (DNA): TGTGCCAGCAGTCGGTTGGGACAGTCCTATGGCTACACCTTC.

This clonotype was counted between two and nine times. The genes are TRBV7-9 and TRBJ2-5; perhaps TRBD2 as D (5 bases). Germline V CDR1 and CDR2: SEHNR, FQNEAQ (reference sequence). Trimming took off 2 bases at V and 7 bases at J, with 11 bases between the two ends. CDR3 length: 13 residues. The CDR3 coding sequence is TGTGCCAGCAGCTTAAGAGGGTCGGGGACCCAGTACTTC. It codes for CASSLRGSGTQYF. The full variable domain, completed using reference TRBV7-9 and TRBJ2-5, is DTGVSQNPRHKITKRGQNVTFRCDPISEHNRLYWYRQTLGQGPEFLTYFQNEAQLEKSRLLSDRFSAERPKGSFSTLEIQRTEQGDSAMYLCASSLRGSGTQYFGPGTRLLVL.

A few counts support this clonotype. The chain carries TRBV5-1 and TRBJ1-1; D is uncertain. This CDR3 is 16 amino acids long. Looked up from germline, CDR1 is SGHRS and CDR2 is YFSETQ. The ends were cut back, 0 bases at V and 2 bases at J, with 14 bases in the middle. The CDR3: CASSLAGVGSNTEAFF. The CDR3 DNA follows: TGCGCCAGCAGCTTGGCCGGGGTTGGGAGCAACACTGAAGCTTTCTTT. Based on the CDR3 plus reference TRBV5-1 and TRBJ1-1, the full variable domain is KAGVTQTPRYLIKTRGQQVTLSCSPISGHRSVSWYQQTPGQGLQFLFEYFSETQRNKGNFPGRFSGRQFSNSRSEMNVSTLELGDSALYLCASSLAGVGSNTEAFFGQGTRLTVV.

The chain is built from TRBV3-1 and TRBJ2-7; D might be TRBD1 (6 bases). The CDR3 spans 15 residues. From germline, CDR1 is LGHDT and CDR2 YNNKEL (reference sequence). V dropped 4 bases and J dropped 3 bases, with 16 bases sitting between them. CDR3 DNA sequence: TGTGCCAGCAGCCTCAAGCAGGACAGTTTCTACGAGCAGTACTTC. Its protein is CASSLKQDSFYEQYF.

This chain joins TRBV12-3 or TRBV12-4 and TRBJ1-3; D uncertain. The V gene lost 6 bases and the J gene lost 0 bases, with 6 bases spanning the gap. The CDR3 has 13 amino acids. This chain's CDR3 is CASSFFSGNTIYF. CDR3 nucleotide sequence: TGTGCCAGCAGCTTCTTCTCTGGAAACACCATATATTTT.

The J gene is TRBJ2-5, the V gene TRBV12-3 or TRBV12-4, with TRBD1 as a possible D gene (5 bases). CDR3 length: 15 amino acids. Trimming took 10 bases from V and 2 from J, leaving 20 bases between them. CDR3 in amino acids: CATRRRQYGQETQYF. The CDR3 nucleotides are TGTGCCACCCGCCGCCGACAGTACGGGCAAGAGACCCAGTACTTC.

The table lists this clonotype with a few counts. CDR3 in DNA: TGTGCCAGCAGCCAAGTACTGAAGGCTGAAGCTTTCTTT. Its translation: CASSQVLKAEAFF. The rearrangement joins TRBV4-2 to TRBJ1-1; D call uncertain. CDR1 LGHNA and CDR2 YNFKEQ come from the germline V gene. This CDR3 spans 13 amino acids. Trimming took off 1 base at V and 6 bases at J, with 9 bases between the two ends.

This clonotype was observed a few times. The V gene is TRBV7-2, the J gene TRBJ2-3; 8 nucleotides line up with TRBD2. Unmatched junction bases numbered 12, after V lost 5 bases and J lost 5 bases. This CDR3 is 16 amino acids long. Germline V gene lookup returns CDR1 SGHTA and CDR2 FQGNSA. The CDR3 sequence is CASSLGVAGSRDTQYF. The CDR3 nucleotides are TGTGCCAGCAGCCTAGGGGTAGCGGGAAGCCGAGATACGCAGTATTTT.

The chain couples TRBV7-2 to TRBJ2-1, with unresolved D. Trimming took off 4 bases at V and 9 bases at J, with 25 bases between the two ends. Germline V gene data show CDR1 as SGHTA and CDR2 as FQGNSA. The CDR3 covers 17 residues. CDR3 DNA sequence: TGTGCCAGCAGCTCTCCACCTAGGTTCCCCCCACTGGGTGAGCAGTTCTTC. Translated: CASSSPPRFPPLGEQFF.

This rearrangement joins TRBV6-5 to TRBJ2-3; tentative D call: TRBD2 (6 bases). V lost 2 bases and J 4 bases, leaving 10 bases between the germline ends. Germline V gene lookup returns CDR1 MNHEY and CDR2 SVGAGI. This CDR3 has 14 residues. CDR3 sequence (DNA): TGTGCCAGCAGTTACCGGGAGTCGGCAGATACGCAGTATTTT. It yields the protein CASSYRESADTQYF.

The chain joins TRBV12-3 or TRBV12-4 to TRBJ2-2, with D possibly matching TRBD1 (6 bases). The CDR3 has 15 amino acids. V lost 3 bases to trimming and J lost 3 bases, with 11 bases between them. This CDR3 is CASSFRGSYTGELFF. Here the CDR3 DNA reads TGTGCCAGCAGTTTTAGGGGGTCGTACACCGGGGAGCTGTTTTTT.

A few counts support this clonotype. CDR3 in amino acids: CASSLSEMNTEAFF. The CDR3 DNA reads as TGTGCCAGCAGCTTAAGTGAGATGAACACTGAAGCTTTCTTT. The chain employs TRBV12-3 or TRBV12-4 and TRBJ1-1; no clear D gene. V lost 6 bases to trimming and J lost 0 bases, with 11 bases between them. The CDR3 sequence is 14 residues long.

This clonotype was detected a few times. This chain links TRBV12-3 or TRBV12-4 with TRBJ2-3, with 8 nucleotides matching TRBD1. J gave up 4 bases and V 8 bases, and 8 bases lay outside the gene matches. This CDR3 is built from 14 residues. The chain's CDR3 is CASGEDRGADTQYF. In DNA form, the CDR3 reads TGTGCCAGCGGAGAAGACAGGGGCGCAGATACGCAGTATTTT.

The gene calls are TRBV20-1 and TRBJ1-5; D not certain. Germline values: CDR1 DFQATT, CDR2 SNEGSKA (reference sequence). CDR3 size: 13 residues. The V gene lost 6 bases and the J gene lost 5 bases, with 14 bases spanning the gap. The CDR3 bases are TGCAGTGCACCCCCAGGCGATTATCAGCCCCAGCATTTT. Translating gives CSAPPGDYQPQHF.

The sample holds a few counts of this clonotype. The chain links TRBV11-1 to TRBJ2-2; perhaps TRBD2 as D (6 bases). The CDR3 runs 14 residues. V gave up 7 bases and J gave up 7 bases, with 16 bases separating them. Germline V gene lookup returns CDR1 SGHAT and CDR2 FQDESV (reference sequence). The CDR3 coding sequence is TGTGCCAGCACCCACCCGGCGGGAATCGGGGAGCTGTTTTTT. Protein sequence: CASTHPAGIGELFF.

This rearrangement joins TRBV5-1 to TRBJ1-2; perhaps TRBD1 as D (5 bases). This CDR3 is built from 13 residues. Germline lookup yields CDR1 SGHRS and CDR2 YFSETQ. Trimming removed 5 bases from V and 12 bases from J, with 20 bases in between. The CDR3 region is CASSSGTPLLNTF. The CDR3 DNA reads TGCGCCAGCAGTTCTGGGACGCCCTTACTGAACACCTTC.

J is TRBJ2-5 and V is TRBV18, with TRBD2 matching 14 bases. Germline V gives CDR1 KGHSH, CDR2 LQKENI. With 3 bases clipped from V and 5 bases from J, the junction kept 8 bases outside the gene matches. The CDR3 is made up of 17 amino acids. CDR3 coding DNA: TGTGCCAGCTCACCGGGACTAGCGGGAGACGGAGGGGAGACCCAGTACTTC. This gives the protein CASSPGLAGDGGETQYF.

The gene calls are TRBV6-2 or TRBV6-3 and TRBJ1-5; D unclear. CDR1 MNHEY and CDR2 SVGEGT come from the germline V gene. The CDR3 runs to 14 residues. V was pared by 4 bases and J by 2 bases, with 9 bases between. CDR3: CASSFIGRNQPQHF. In DNA, the CDR3 is TGTGCCAGCAGTTTTATCGGTCGCAATCAGCCCCAGCATTTT.

As regards this clonotype: A read error may produce the germline difference seen at one junction end. This chain links TRBV12-3 or TRBV12-4 with TRBJ2-4; weak D call: TRBD2 (5 bases). The CDR3 length is 14 residues. The chain's CDR3 is CDSSSDGRGNIQYF. The CDR3 nucleotides are TGTGACAGCAGTTCGGACGGACGCGGGAACATTCAGTACTTC.

This clonotype was counted a few times. V usage is TRBV5-1 and J usage is TRBJ2-6; D call uncertain. Germline loops: CDR1 SGHRS, CDR2 YFSETQ. V lost 4 bases, J lost 0 bases, and 8 bases lay in between. The CDR3 has 15 amino acids. The DNA of the CDR3 is TGCGCCAGCAGCGTAACAGCCTCTGGGGCCAACGTCCTGACTTTC. It is translated as CASSVTASGANVLTF.